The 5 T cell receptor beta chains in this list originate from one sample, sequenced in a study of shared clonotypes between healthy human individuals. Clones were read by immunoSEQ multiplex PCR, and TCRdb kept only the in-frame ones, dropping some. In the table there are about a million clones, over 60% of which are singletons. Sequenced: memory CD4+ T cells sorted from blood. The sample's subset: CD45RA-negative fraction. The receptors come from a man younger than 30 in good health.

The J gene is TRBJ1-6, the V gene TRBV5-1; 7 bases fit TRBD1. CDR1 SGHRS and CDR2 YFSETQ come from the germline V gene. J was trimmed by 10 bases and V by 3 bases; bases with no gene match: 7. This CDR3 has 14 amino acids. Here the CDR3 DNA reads TGCGCCAGCAGCTGGGGGGACAGTCAATCACCCCTCCACTTT. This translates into CASSWGDSQSPLHF.

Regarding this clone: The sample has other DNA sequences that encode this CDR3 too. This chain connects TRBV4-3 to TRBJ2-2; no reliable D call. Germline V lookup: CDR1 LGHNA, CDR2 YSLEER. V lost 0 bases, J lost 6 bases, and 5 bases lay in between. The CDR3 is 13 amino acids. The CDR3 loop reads CASSQDGAGELFF. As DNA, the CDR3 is TGCGCCAGCAGCCAAGATGGGGCCGGGGAGCTGTTTTTT.

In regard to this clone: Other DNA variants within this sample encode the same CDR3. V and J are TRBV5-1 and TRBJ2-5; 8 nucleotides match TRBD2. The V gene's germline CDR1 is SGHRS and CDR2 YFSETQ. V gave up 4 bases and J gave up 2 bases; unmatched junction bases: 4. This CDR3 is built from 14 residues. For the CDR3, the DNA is TGCGCCAGCAGCCCGGGGGGGAGTCAAGAGACCCAGTACTTC. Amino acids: CASSPGGSQETQYF.

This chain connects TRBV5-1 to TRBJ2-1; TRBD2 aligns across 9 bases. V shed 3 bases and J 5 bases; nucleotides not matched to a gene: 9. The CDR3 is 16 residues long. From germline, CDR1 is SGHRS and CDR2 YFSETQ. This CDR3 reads CASSWLSSGDNNEQFF. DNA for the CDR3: TGCGCCAGCAGCTGGCTGTCTAGCGGGGATAACAATGAGCAGTTCTTC. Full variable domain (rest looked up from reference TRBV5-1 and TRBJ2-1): KAGVTQTPRYLIKTRGQQVTLSCSPISGHRSVSWYQQTPGQGLQFLFEYFSETQRNKGNFPGRFSGRQFSNSRSEMNVSTLELGDSALYLCASSWLSSGDNNEQFFGPGTRLTVL.

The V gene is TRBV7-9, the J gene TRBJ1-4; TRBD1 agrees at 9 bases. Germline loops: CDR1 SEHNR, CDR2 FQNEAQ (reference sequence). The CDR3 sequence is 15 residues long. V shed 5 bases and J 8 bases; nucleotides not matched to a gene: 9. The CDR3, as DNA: TGTGCCAGCAGCGCCGGGACAGGGACGGAAGAAAAACTGTTTTTT. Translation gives CASSAGTGTEEKLFF. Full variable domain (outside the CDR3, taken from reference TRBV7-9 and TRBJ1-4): DTGVSQNPRHKITKRGQNVTFRCDPISEHNRLYWYRQTLGQGPEFLTYFQNEAQLEKSRLLSDRFSAERPKGSFSTLEIQRTEQGDSAMYLCASSAGTGTEEKLFFGSGTQLSVL.